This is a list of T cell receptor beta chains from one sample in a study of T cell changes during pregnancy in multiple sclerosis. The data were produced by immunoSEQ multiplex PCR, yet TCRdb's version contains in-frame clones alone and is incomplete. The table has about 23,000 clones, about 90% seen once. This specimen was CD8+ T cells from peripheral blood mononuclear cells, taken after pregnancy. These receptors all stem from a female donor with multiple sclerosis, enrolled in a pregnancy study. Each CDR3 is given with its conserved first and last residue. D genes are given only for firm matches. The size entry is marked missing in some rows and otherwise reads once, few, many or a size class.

CDR3: CASSSSTSGRARGDTQYF; DNA: TGTGCCAGCAGCTCGTCGACTAGCGGGAGGGCCAGGGGAGATACGCAGTATTTT; V: TRBV7-2; D: TRBD2; J: TRBJ2-3; size: -
CDR3: CASSYPGLAAYEQYF; DNA: TGTGCCAGCAGCTACCCGGGACTAGCGGCCTACGAGCAGTACTTC; V: TRBV7-2; D: TRBD2; J: TRBJ2-7; size: -
CDR3: CASSQAEGGPGNEQFF; DNA: TGTGCCAGCAGCCAAGCTGAGGGAGGGCCGGGCAATGAGCAGTTCTTC; V: TRBV4-2; D: TRBD2; J: TRBJ2-1; size: -
CDR3: CASSHWDREETQYF; DNA: TGCGCCAGCAGCCACTGGGACAGGGAGGAGACCCAGTACTTC; V: TRBV4-1; D: TRBD1; J: TRBJ2-5; size: -
CDR3: CASSLTSGSYEQYF; DNA: TGTGCCAGCAGCTTAACTAGCGGGAGCTACGAGCAGTACTTC; V: TRBV7-9; D: TRBD2; J: TRBJ2-7; size: -
CDR3: CATLYRESSYNEQFF; DNA: TGTGCCACCCTGTACCGGGAGAGCTCCTACAATGAGCAGTTCTTC; V: TRBV6-5; D: -; J: TRBJ2-1; size: -
CDR3: CASSHPGAGSSYEQYF; DNA: TGCGCCAGCAGCCACCCCGGTGCAGGAAGCTCCTACGAGCAGTACTTC; V: TRBV4-1; D: -; J: TRBJ2-7; size: -
CDR3: CASSLGQGGYTF; DNA: TGTGCCAGCAGCTTAGGACAGGGAGGCTACACCTTC; V: TRBV7-6; D: TRBD1; J: TRBJ1-2; size: -
CDR3: CASSIYGNTEAFF; DNA: TGTGCCAGTAGTATATACGGGAACACTGAAGCTTTCTTT; V: TRBV19; D: -; J: TRBJ1-1; size: -
CDR3: CASSLRQSSPLHF; DNA: TGTGCCAGCAGTCTCCGACAGAGTTCACCCCTCCACTTT; V: TRBV27; D: -; J: TRBJ1-6; size: -
CDR3: CASSLLAGDTQYF; DNA: TGTGCCAGCAGTCTCCTAGCTGGAGATACGCAGTATTTT; V: TRBV6-5; D: -; J: TRBJ2-3; size: -
CDR3: CASSQGQDRAYEQYF; DNA: TGCGCCAGCAGCCAAGGCCAGGACAGGGCCTACGAGCAGTACTTC; V: TRBV4-1; D: TRBD1; J: TRBJ2-7; size: few
CDR3: CASSEAVGAQGDEAFF; DNA: TGTGCCAGCAGTGAAGCCGTAGGGGCGCAAGGGGATGAAGCTTTCTTT; V: TRBV6-1; D: -; J: TRBJ1-1; size: medium-sized
CDR3: CASSLDQGYPAEAFF; DNA: TGTGCCAGTAGTTTGGACCAGGGGTATCCCGCTGAAGCTTTCTTT; V: TRBV19; D: -; J: TRBJ1-1; size: medium-sized
CDR3: CASSVYSNQETQYF; DNA: TGTGCCAGCAGCGTGTATAGTAACCAAGAGACCCAGTACTTC; V: TRBV9; D: -; J: TRBJ2-5; size: -
CDR3: CASSDSREGANTGELFF; DNA: TGTGCCAGCAGTGACTCCCGGGAGGGGGCGAACACCGGGGAGCTGTTTTTT; V: TRBV6-4; D: TRBD2; J: TRBJ2-2; size: few
CDR3: CSVEDKNTEAFF; DNA: TGCAGCGTTGAGGACAAGAACACTGAAGCTTTCTTT; V: TRBV29-1; D: -; J: TRBJ1-1; size: few
CDR3: CASSSTRSAGANVLTF; DNA: TGTGCCAGCAGCTCGACGAGGTCGGCCGGGGCCAACGTCCTGACTTTC; V: TRBV7-9; D: -; J: TRBJ2-6; size: -
CDR3: CASSQETSGSYEQYF; DNA: TGTGCCAGCAGCCAAGAGACTAGCGGGAGTTACGAGCAGTACTTC; V: TRBV4-2; D: TRBD2; J: TRBJ2-7; size: few
CDR3: CASSFGGRRSGELFF; DNA: TGTGCCAGCAGCTTCGGCGGGAGGAGGTCCGGGGAGCTGTTTTTT; V: TRBV11-2; D: TRBD2; J: TRBJ2-2; size: once
CDR3: CASSLIGTGAGYTF; DNA: TGTGCCAGCAGTTTAATCGGGACAGGGGCTGGCTACACCTTC; V: TRBV27; D: TRBD1; J: TRBJ1-2; size: -